This T cell receptor beta chain was sequenced for a study of PD-1 blockade in classical Hodgkin lymphoma. Whole-study context: Intravenous delivery of nivolumab at 3 mg/kg to patients occurred every 2 weeks.

A remark on this clone: The target antigen is unknown.

Specified time point: cycle 4 day 1 (C4D1), after six to seven weeks of nivolumab. Each and every patient relapsed after autologous stem cell transplantation, and patients got differing brentuximab vedotin exposure. The study, taken as a whole, reports: Baseline TCR diversity was reportedly lower in newly diagnosed patients than in healthy donors. It was reported as lower still in relapsed/refractory patients. There was a significant rise in CD4+ TCR diversity by C4D1, with no such rise for CD8+.

TCRdb's copy holds only in-frame clones and misses some; the assay was immunoSEQ multiplex PCR. The repertoire holds about 85,000 clones, with approximately 90% as singletons. V lost 5 bases, J lost 3 bases, and 10 bases lay in between. This CDR3 contains 14 residues. CDR1 and CDR2 from the germline V gene are MNHEY and SVGAGI. The sample consisted of peripheral blood mononuclear cells (PBMCs), taken before the fourth cycle of nivolumab. The sequence was collected from a human donor with classical Hodgkin lymphoma. The V gene is TRBV6-5, the J gene TRBJ1-4; no clear D. The DNA for the CDR3 is TGTGCCAGCAGTGTCGACGTAGCTAATGAAAAACTGTTTTTT. Protein product: CASSVDVANEKLFF.